This T cell receptor beta chain was sequenced for a study of blood T cell repertoires in COVID-19. The junction had 11 bases not matched to a gene; V was cut back by 4 bases and J by 13 bases. CDR1 and CDR2 from the germline V gene are SGHRS and YFSETQ. The CDR3 totals 15 residues. Using immunoSEQ multiplex PCR, the repertoire was profiled, and TCRdb retains in-frame clones only, with some absent. Here the sample spans 70,000 or so clones, roughly 89% being singletons. What was sequenced was peripheral blood. The sequence came from a woman in her fifties or sixties with acute or convalescent COVID-19. The V and J genes are TRBV5-1 and TRBJ2-2, with TRBD2 identical over 12 bases. CDR3 protein: CASSPEGLAGLSLFF. In nucleotides, the CDR3 is TGCGCCAGCAGCCCCGAGGGACTAGCGGGCTTGTCGCTGTTTTTT.